The source of this T cell receptor (beta chain) is a study of blood T cell repertoires in COVID-19. Study in general: The origin of the acute and convalescent COVID-19 samples was the United States, Italy and Spain. Sample material is recorded as cDNA or gDNA derived from T cells, B-cell-depleted T cells, or PBMCs.

The authors' processing: Amplified reference gene primers provided the basis for estimating nucleated cell counts. Sequencing was performed with immunoSEQ multiplex PCR; in TCRdb, only in-frame clones are kept and a portion is missing. From that table come the V and J calls and clone size; the DNA was used to work out D and trimming. The sample holds a few hundred thousand clones, roughly 90% seen once. The TCR comes from a woman aged 45-65 years who had been exposed to COVID-19. Sequencing was performed on PBMCs or T cells enriched from blood (not recorded which).

The CDR3 protein is CASSLLAETYEQYF. CDR3 DNA sequence: TGTGCCAGCAGTCTACTAGCGGAGACCTACGAGCAGTACTTC. J is TRBJ2-7 and V is TRBV5-5; TRBD2 aligns across 8 bases. Germline V gene sequence: CDR1 SGHKS, CDR2 YYEKEE (reference sequence). This CDR3 spans 14 amino acids. V was clipped by 5 bases and J by 2 bases; unmatched bases: 6.